This entry lists 32 T cell receptor beta chains sequenced from one sample in a study of T cell clonotyping in hematopoietic cell transplantation. This table comes from immunoSEQ multiplex PCR, and its TCRdb copy is limited to in-frame clones, with some not included. The sample contains roughly 30,000 clones, over 60% of which appear only once. As for time point: recipient sample about 28 days before transplant, after cytoreduction. The sample was peripheral blood mononuclear cells, taken before stem cell transplant. The receptor source for this set is a woman aged 25-40 years with chronic myeloid leukemia. Some clones in this sample may be carry-over from other donors' samples.

The rearrangement uses TRBV6-5 and TRBJ2-3, with 7 positions matching TRBD2. V trimming: 0 bases; J trimming: 7 bases; junction bases outside the gene matches: 10. The CDR3 consists of 16 residues. Germline V gene lookup returns CDR1 MNHEY and CDR2 SVGAGI. The chain's CDR3 is CASSYSLGRGRNTQYF. The DNA of the CDR3 is TGTGCCAGCAGTTACTCGCTGGGGAGGGGACGGAATACGCAGTATTTT.

V usage is TRBV7-9 and J usage is TRBJ1-4, with no clear D. This CDR3 is 12 amino acids long. Germline CDR1 is SEHNR and CDR2 is FQNEAQ (reference sequence). V lost 4 bases and J 7 bases, leaving 7 bases between the germline ends. Written as DNA, the CDR3 is TGTGCCAGCAGCTCCGGGATTGAAAAACTGTTTTTT. It yields the protein CASSSGIEKLFF. The full variable domain, completed using reference TRBV7-9 and TRBJ1-4, is DTGVSQNPRHKITKRGQNVTFRCDPISEHNRLYWYRQTLGQGPEFLTYFQNEAQLEKSRLLSDRFSAERPKGSFSTLEIQRTEQGDSAMYLCASSSGIEKLFFGSGTQLSVL.

The chain has TRBV4-2 and TRBJ2-7; D is unclear. The CDR3 extends over 16 amino acids. Germline V gene sequence: CDR1 LGHNA, CDR2 YNFKEQ. The germline V and J ends were trimmed by 0 bases and 3 bases, with 15 bases remaining between them. The CDR3 loop reads CASSQDGSRPHYEQYF. The CDR3 DNA follows: TGTGCCAGCAGCCAAGACGGGTCGCGTCCTCACTACGAGCAGTACTTC.

The V and J genes are TRBV30 and TRBJ1-5, with 9 bases aligning to TRBD1. After removal of 3 bases from V and 7 bases from J, the junction contained 7 bases not matched to a gene. From germline, CDR1 is GTSNPN and CDR2 SVGIG (reference sequence). This CDR3 has 14 amino acids. This CDR3 reads CAWSEGQGGQPQHF. The DNA for the CDR3 is TGTGCCTGGAGCGAGGGACAGGGAGGCCAGCCCCAGCATTTT.

V gene TRBV25-1 combines with J gene TRBJ1-3; the D gene is possibly TRBD1 (5 bases). Germline loops: CDR1 MGHDK, CDR2 SYGVNS. This CDR3 contains 15 residues. The ends were cut back, 2 bases at V and 6 bases at J, with 14 bases in the middle. The DNA of the CDR3 is TGTGCCAGCAGTGAACAGGGCATAGGTTCAAACACCATATATTTT. It translates to CASSEQGIGSNTIYF.

The chain has TRBV30 and TRBJ1-1; TRBD1 is a possible D gene (5 bases). The CDR3 extends over 11 amino acids. The ends were cut back, 2 bases at V and 8 bases at J, with 9 bases in the middle. The germline V gene has CDR1 GTSNPN and CDR2 SVGIG (reference sequence). The CDR3 coding sequence is TGTGCCTGGAGTCGGGGGGGGGAAGCTTTCTTT. Residues: CAWSRGGEAFF.

This clone was detected once. This chain links TRBV28 with TRBJ1-1; TRBD1 is a possible D gene (5 bases). The ends were cut back, 5 bases at V and 4 bases at J, with 20 bases in the middle. This CDR3 has 16 amino acids. Germline V CDR1 and CDR2: MDHEN, SYDVKM. The DNA for the CDR3 is TGTGCCAGCAGTACCGGGACTCTCATGTGGGCCACTGAAGCTTTCTTT. This gives the protein CASSTGTLMWATEAFF.

The rearrangement links TRBV30 to TRBJ1-1, with 8 bases lining up with TRBD1. V lost 3 bases, J lost 2 bases, and 11 bases stayed unmatched. Germline-derived CDR1 and CDR2 are GTSNPN and SVGIG (reference sequence). This CDR3 is 16 amino acids long. The DNA of the CDR3 is TGTGCCTGGAGCGACAGCAGGGGGCCCGTAAACACTGAAGCTTTCTTT. Its protein product is CAWSDSRGPVNTEAFF.

This chain connects TRBV10-3 to TRBJ2-2, with 11 bases aligning to TRBD1. The CDR3 runs 18 residues. The junction had 6 bases not matched to a gene; V was cut back by 0 bases and J by 3 bases. Germline V CDR1 and CDR2: ENHRY, SYGVKD. The chain's CDR3 is CAISESSGTGGHTGELFF. In DNA, the CDR3 is TGTGCCATCAGTGAGTCGTCAGGGACAGGGGGGCACACCGGGGAGCTGTTTTTT.

The rearrangement joins TRBV6-5 to TRBJ2-3; tentative D call: TRBD2 (7 bases). The CDR3 length is 16 residues. Germline V gives CDR1 MNHEY, CDR2 SVGAGI. The V end lost 4 bases, the J end lost 0 bases, and 14 bases lay between the germline ends. CDR3 protein: CASSLFAGASTDTQYF. As DNA, the CDR3 is TGTGCCAGCAGTTTATTTGCGGGGGCTAGCACAGATACGCAGTATTTT.

The chain's CDR3 is CASSLRVGWGGYTF. In DNA form, the CDR3 reads TGTGCCAGCAGCTTGCGAGTAGGGTGGGGAGGCTACACCTTC. The V gene is TRBV5-8, the J gene TRBJ1-2; unclear D gene. The CDR3 is 14 amino acids. V was clipped by 1 base and J by 8 bases, with 15 bases between them. Germline values: CDR1 SGHTS, CDR2 YDEGEE.

A few counts support this clone. The rearrangement links TRBV5-6 to TRBJ1-2; D may be TRBD1 (6 bases). The V gene's germline CDR1 is SGHDT and CDR2 YYEEEE. This CDR3 is built from 14 residues. V was clipped by 2 bases and J by 5 bases, with 13 bases between them. The CDR3 DNA is TGTGCCAGCAGCTTACAGGGACCTTCTTATGGCTACACCTTC. Translated: CASSLQGPSYGYTF.

The sample holds a few counts of this clone. A junction end diverges from the germline sequence, so it may reflect a read error. This chain links TRBV4-3 with TRBJ2-7; D perhaps matches TRBD1 (6 bases). This CDR3 region has 12 residues. Germline V gene lookup returns CDR1 LGHNA and CDR2 YSLEER. CDR3 protein: CASSPQGIGSHF. In DNA form, the CDR3 reads TGCGCCAGCAGCCCCCAGGGGATAGGCAGCCACTTC.

This clone was seen a few times. This chain uses TRBV27 with TRBJ2-7, with TRBD2 as a possible D gene (6 bases). Trimming pared 6 bases from V and 0 bases from J, leaving 12 bases between. This CDR3 contains 14 residues. The germline V gene encodes CDR1 MNHEY and CDR2 SMNVEV (reference sequence). The CDR3 reads CASRRGFSSYEQYV. CDR3 nucleotide sequence: TGTGCCAGCAGACGGGGGTTTAGCTCCTACGAGCAGTACGTC.

V gene TRBV2 combines with J gene TRBJ2-7; 8 bases agree with TRBD1. J was trimmed by 4 bases and V by 6 bases; bases with no gene match: 11. Germline V CDR1 and CDR2: SNHLY, FYNNEI. This CDR3 comprises 15 residues. In nucleotides, the CDR3 is TGTGCCAGCAGGCCTCGGGACAGGATTTTTTACGAGCAGTACTTC. This codes for CASRPRDRIFYEQYF.

In its sample, this clone was seen a few times. V gene TRBV29-1 combines with J gene TRBJ1-1, with TRBD1 as a possible D gene (5 bases). Trimming cost V 4 bases and J 1 base, with 13 bases left between them. The CDR3 loop spans 14 amino acids. Germline lookup yields CDR1 SQVTM and CDR2 ANQGSEA. The CDR3 coding sequence is TGCAGCGTTGCCCAGGGAGGGTCGAACACTGAAGCTTTCTTT. It yields the protein CSVAQGGSNTEAFF.

This rearrangement joins TRBV2 to TRBJ2-1; D not resolved. This CDR3 comprises 11 residues. Trimming took 10 bases from V and 8 from J, leaving 12 bases between them. Germline CDR1 SNHLY, CDR2 FYNNEI. CDR3 nucleotide sequence: TGTGCCATCCTCCCGATGGATGAGCAGTTCTTC. Encoded protein: CAILPMDEQFF.

The chain joins TRBV30 to TRBJ1-5; D is possibly TRBD1 (5 bases). Trimming removed 3 bases from V and 5 bases from J, with 14 bases in between. The CDR3 contains 14 residues. Germline CDR1 and CDR2: GTSNPN and SVGIG (reference sequence). The CDR3 reads CAWSNLRGDQPQHF. The CDR3 region has the DNA TGTGCCTGGAGCAACTTAAGGGGAGATCAGCCCCAGCATTTT.

The CDR3: CASTPGRGIDTQYF. Here the CDR3 DNA reads TGTGCCAGCACCCCGGGGAGGGGAATAGATACGCAGTATTTT. The rearrangement uses TRBV7-2 and TRBJ2-3; 7 bases line up with TRBD2. With V trimmed by 7 bases and J by 5 bases, 9 bases remained unmatched. This CDR3 region has 14 residues. Germline V gene lookup returns CDR1 SGHTA and CDR2 FQGNSA. Combining the CDR3 with reference TRBV7-2 and TRBJ2-3 gives the whole variable domain GAGVSQSPSNKVTEKGKDVELRCDPISGHTALYWYRQSLGQGLEFLIYFQGNSAPDKSGLPSDRFSAERTGGSVSTLTIQRTQQEDSAVYLCASTPGRGIDTQYFGPGTRLTVL.

This clone was detected only a few times. The genes are TRBV10-3 and TRBJ2-7; D remains ambiguous. Germline-derived CDR1 and CDR2 are ENHRY and SYGVKD. The length of the CDR3 is 14 residues. Trimming shortened V by 3 bases and J by 0 bases, and 9 bases separated the two germline ends. CDR3 sequence reads: CAISDTLSSYEQYF. The DNA of the CDR3 is TGTGCCATCAGTGATACGTTAAGCTCCTACGAGCAGTACTTC.

The rearrangement links TRBV29-1 to TRBJ1-2; possibly TRBD1 for D (6 bases). Trimming took 5 bases from V and 2 from J, leaving 12 bases between them. The CDR3 runs 13 residues. Germline V lookup: CDR1 SQVTM, CDR2 ANQGSEA. In nucleotides, the CDR3 is TGCAGCGTTCTGGGGGGCGCAAACTATGGCTACACCTTC. As protein: CSVLGGANYGYTF.

V is TRBV4-2 and J is TRBJ2-3; tentative D call: TRBD2 (6 bases). Trimming stripped 8 bases from V and 5 bases from J, with 14 bases between. The CDR3 contains 13 residues. Germline V lookup: CDR1 LGHNA, CDR2 YNFKEQ. The CDR3 here is CASQRGSGDTQYF. The CDR3 bases are TGTGCCAGCCAACGGGGGTCGGGAGATACGCAGTATTTT.

The V and J genes are TRBV30 and TRBJ2-7; D call uncertain. In germline, CDR1 is GTSNPN, CDR2 SVGIG (reference sequence). This CDR3 is 12 amino acids long. V lost 0 bases, J lost 3 bases, and 6 bases lay in between. CDR3 residues: CAWSVAGYEQYF. The CDR3 nucleotides read TGTGCCTGGAGTGTAGCCGGCTACGAGCAGTACTTC.

The rearrangement uses TRBV6-1 and TRBJ2-7; D is perhaps TRBD1 (6 bases). Germline V gene data show CDR1 as MNHNS and CDR2 as SASEGT. Trimming took 6 bases from V and 4 from J, leaving 19 bases between them. The CDR3 has 15 residues. In DNA form, the CDR3 reads TGTGCCAGCAGCCTTCAGGGGCCGACGGGTTACGAGCAGTACTTC. It specifies CASSLQGPTGYEQYF.

The chain recombines TRBV30 with TRBJ1-1, with a tentative D call TRBD1 (6 bases). The CDR3 length is 13 residues. Germline CDR1 and CDR2: GTSNPN and SVGIG (reference sequence). V shed 1 base and J shed 1 base, with 7 bases lying between them. DNA of the CDR3: TGTGCCTGGAGTGAGGGGGGGAACACTGAAGCTTTCTTT. Encoded protein: CAWSEGGNTEAFF.

The chain recombines TRBV27 with TRBJ2-1; no reliable D call. The germline gives CDR1 MNHEY, CDR2 SMNVEV (reference sequence). Trimming removed 1 base from V and 6 bases from J, with 10 bases in between. This CDR3 has 14 amino acids. CDR3: CASSLYDGFNEQFF. CDR3 bases: TGTGCCAGCAGTTTATATGACGGTTTCAATGAGCAGTTCTTC.

This clone was seen only once. The chain recombines TRBV11-2 with TRBJ1-5; D is undetermined. The V end was cut by 6 bases, the J end by 5 bases, with 11 bases between. The CDR3 length is 13 residues. CDR1 SGHAT and CDR2 FQNNGV come from the germline V gene. Written as DNA, the CDR3 is TGTGCCAGCAGTCCTGACCCTTATCAGCCCCAGCATTTT. Protein sequence: CASSPDPYQPQHF.

This rearrangement joins TRBV19 to TRBJ1-1; D unclear. There are 15 residues in the CDR3. The V end was cut by 5 bases, the J end by 1 base, with 14 bases between. Germline V gives CDR1 LNHDA, CDR2 SQIVND (reference sequence). The CDR3 loop reads CASSAAGSANTEAFF. In nucleotides, the CDR3 is TGTGCCAGTAGTGCGGCCGGGTCGGCGAACACTGAAGCTTTCTTT.

The chain uses TRBV2 and TRBJ1-2; D possibly corresponds to TRBD1 (6 bases). The CDR3 extends over 13 amino acids. V lost 4 bases and J 4 bases, leaving 10 bases between the germline ends. The germline gives CDR1 SNHLY, CDR2 FYNNEI. The CDR3 sequence is CASSVLDSYGYTF. CDR3 nucleotide sequence: TGTGCCAGCAGTGTATTGGACAGCTATGGCTACACCTTC.

The chain carries TRBV21-1 and TRBJ1-5; TRBD1 reflects the table's D call only, with no check against the DNA. TRBV21-1 has pseudogene status. CDR3 length: 21 amino acids. In DNA form, the CDR3 reads TGTGCCAGCAGCAAAGTACAGAGGCCCCCGGGACAGGGTATTAGCAATCAGCCCCAGCATTTT. This encodes CASSKVQRPPGQGISNQPQHF.

V usage is TRBV10-2 and J usage is TRBJ2-1, with 7 bases aligning to TRBD2. V was pared by 2 bases and J by 0 bases, with 10 bases of the junction left unmatched. Germline CDR1 reads WSHSY; CDR2 reads SAAADI. This CDR3 has 18 amino acids. The CDR3 region has the DNA TGCGCCAGCAGTGAGCCCGCGGCAGGGAGGGGCTCCTACAATGAGCAGTTCTTC. This sequence encodes CASSEPAAGRGSYNEQFF.

This rearrangement joins TRBV14 to TRBJ2-7, with 7 bases fitting TRBD1. The germline V gene has CDR1 SGHDN and CDR2 FVKESK. CDR3 length equals 13 residues. J was trimmed by 1 base and V by 4 bases; bases with no gene match: 1. As DNA, the CDR3 is TGTGCCAGCAGCCGGGGACAGTCCTACGAGCAGTACGTC. It translates to CASSRGQSYEQYV.